This T cell receptor (beta chain) derives from a study of CD8 T cells in ankylosing spondylitis. Germline lookup yields CDR1 MDHEN and CDR2 SYDVKM. The CDR3 extends over 14 amino acids. The V gene end was trimmed by 7 bases and the J gene end by 5 bases; junction bases not matched to a gene: 7. The authors made TCR beta libraries by quantitative 5'-RACE with molecular barcodes. A single record per CDR3 protein comes from TCRdb applying MiXCR to the 5' RACE reads. The sample comprises about 36,000 distinct CDR3 sequences, around 10% of which are singletons, and 20% to 25% rests with the top ten. This clonotype was seen a few times.

The chain carries TRBV28 and TRBJ2-5; 10 positions agree with TRBD2. Sequenced input: synovial fluid, either unsorted or a sorted T cell fraction (not recorded which). This receptor was obtained from a male donor with ankylosing spondylitis. In DNA, the CDR3 is TGTGCCAGCAAGCTAGCGGGAGAGGGGGAGACCCAGTACTTC. Residues: CASKLAGEGETQYF.